A single sample gave rise to the 22 T cell receptor beta chains below, sequenced in a study of T cells after yellow fever vaccination. MiXCR, applied by TCRdb to the 5' RACE reads, yields one record per CDR3 protein. The profile shows about 150,000 distinct CDR3 sequences, 6.6% of them singletons. Here the sequenced sample was CD4+ T cells sorted from PBMCs, taken 10 days after the yellow fever booster vaccination. These receptors came from a man aged 25 to 40 who received the YFV17D yellow fever vaccine.

Only a few counts were recorded for this clonotype. The V call is TRBV19, the J call TRBJ1-4; D is ambiguous. Trimming took off 5 bases at V and 8 bases at J, with 12 bases between the two ends. CDR1 is LNHDA, CDR2 SQIVND, per germline (reference sequence). The CDR3 has 13 amino acids. The CDR3 region has the DNA TGTGCCAGTAGTTTGCAGTCGGGCGAAAAACTGTTTTTT. Amino acids: CASSLQSGEKLFF.

This clonotype has a count of ten or more. The chain uses TRBV7-9 and TRBJ2-3; D uncertain. V lost 0 bases to trimming and J lost 5 bases, with 3 bases between them. The length of the CDR3 is 12 residues. Germline CDR1 is SEHNR and CDR2 is FQNEAQ (reference sequence). The CDR3 sequence: CASSLAVDTQYF. The CDR3 bases are TGTGCCAGCAGCTTAGCGGTAGATACGCAGTATTTT.

This clonotype was picked up many times. This rearrangement joins TRBV27 to TRBJ2-3; either TRBD1 or TRBD2 may fit D (5 bases each). Germline CDR1 is MNHEY and CDR2 is SMNVEV (reference sequence). The CDR3 length is 15 residues. V was trimmed by 11 bases and J by 2 bases, leaving 20 bases between them. This CDR3 reads CACGVEGPYTDTQYF. CDR3 nucleotide sequence: TGTGCCTGTGGGGTAGAGGGACCTTACACAGATACGCAGTATTTT.

This clonotype appeared many times. The V call is TRBV10-3, the J call TRBJ1-5; D not certain. Germline CDR1 is ENHRY and CDR2 is SYGVKD. This CDR3 contains 14 residues. Trimming shortened V by 1 base and J by 6 bases, and 10 bases separated the two germline ends. In DNA form, the CDR3 reads TGTGCCATCAGTGAGTATGAGGGATCTCAGCCCCAGCATTTT. It translates to CAISEYEGSQPQHF.

V usage is TRBV6-5 and J usage is TRBJ2-6; D gene unclear. The CDR3 spans 14 residues. V was cut by 7 bases and J by 0 bases, with 7 bases left in between. CDR1 is MNHEY and CDR2 is SVGAGI in the germline V gene. CDR3 coding DNA: TGTGCCAGCATTAAGAACTCTGGGGCCAACGTCCTGACTTTC. This gives the protein CASIKNSGANVLTF.

This clonotype was seen many times. The rearrangement uses TRBV6-4 and TRBJ1-2; D gene ambiguous. Germline V gene sequence: CDR1 MRHNA, CDR2 SNTAGT. V shed 1 base and J shed 8 bases, with 8 bases lying between them. The CDR3 loop spans 12 amino acids. CDR3 sequence (DNA): TGTGCCAGCAGTGACTGGAATTCGGGCTACACCTTC. Translated: CASSDWNSGYTF.

This clonotype was detected a few times. CDR3 coding DNA: TGCAGTGCTAGATCCCTAGCGGGTCTTCTCTACGAGCAGTACTTC. Its protein product is CSARSLAGLLYEQYF. The V call is TRBV20-1, the J call TRBJ2-7, with TRBD2 matching 8 bases. The ends lost 2 bases at V and 3 bases at J; junction bases unmatched: 9. The germline CDR1 and CDR2 sequences are DFQATT and SNEGSKA (reference sequence). This CDR3 has 15 residues.

This clonotype was recorded many times. The V and J genes are TRBV12-3 or TRBV12-4 and TRBJ1-1; D ambiguous. The CDR3 consists of 13 residues. The V end was cut by 6 bases, the J end by 1 base, with 9 bases between. The CDR3 DNA follows: TGTGCCAGCAGGTCGCTTCCGAACACTGAAGCTTTCTTT. As protein: CASRSLPNTEAFF.

This clonotype was detected ten times or more. The chain employs TRBV29-1 and TRBJ1-1; D possibly corresponds to TRBD1 (5 bases). The CDR3 is 13 amino acids. V was pared by 4 bases and J by 2 bases, with 11 bases between. Per germline, CDR1 SQVTM and CDR2 ANQGSEA. The CDR3 is CSVVGQGNTEAFF. The CDR3 nucleotides read TGCAGCGTTGTCGGCCAGGGAAACACTGAAGCTTTCTTT.

The V call is TRBV7-8, the J call TRBJ1-3; tentative D call: TRBD1 (5 bases). The CDR3 is made up of 17 amino acids. From germline, CDR1 is SGHVS and CDR2 FQNEAQ. V was clipped by 4 bases and J by 4 bases, with 20 bases between them. CDR3 bases: TGTGCCAGCAGCTCCCCCCGGGGGAGCTCACAAGGAAACACCATATATTTT. This codes for CASSSPRGSSQGNTIYF.

This clonotype was observed at least ten times. The V call is TRBV27, the J call TRBJ2-2; 8 bases agree with TRBD1. This CDR3 is 14 amino acids long. Losses at the gene ends were 4 bases for V and 5 bases for J; bases not matched to a gene: 3. Germline CDR1 and CDR2: MNHEY and SMNVEV (reference sequence). The CDR3: CASSWTGMTGELFF. CDR3 in DNA: TGTGCCAGCAGTTGGACAGGGATGACCGGGGAGCTGTTTTTT.

This clonotype was seen repeatedly, ten times or more. The rearrangement links TRBV20-1 to TRBJ2-7; D is undetermined. CDR1 DFQATT and CDR2 SNEGSKA come from the germline V gene (reference sequence). The ends were cut back, 1 base at V and 6 bases at J, with 22 bases in the middle. This CDR3 contains 16 residues. This CDR3 is CSARGSPRTAVREQYF. Here the CDR3 DNA reads TGCAGTGCTAGAGGGTCTCCCCGGACCGCCGTTCGCGAGCAGTACTTC.

This clonotype was seen ten or more times. The DNA of the CDR3 is TGCAGTGCATTCGCTAGCGGGAGGTTCCACAATGAGCAGTTCTTC. Protein product: CSAFASGRFHNEQFF. This chain connects TRBV20-1 to TRBJ2-1; 11 bases align to TRBD2. Trimming took 6 bases from V and 5 from J; bases not matched to a gene: 9. Germline V gene sequence: CDR1 DFQATT, CDR2 SNEGSKA (reference sequence). There are 15 residues in the CDR3.

This clonotype was seen many times. The chain recombines TRBV12-3 or TRBV12-4 with TRBJ1-5, with 8 bases aligning to TRBD1. Unmatched junction bases numbered 5, after V lost 5 bases and J lost 5 bases. CDR3 size: 14 residues. The CDR3 DNA reads as TGTGCCAGCAGTGCAGGGGGCGGGTATCAGCCCCAGCATTTT. It translates to CASSAGGGYQPQHF.

The chain joins TRBV30 to TRBJ1-1, with a weak D call TRBD1 (6 bases). The CDR3 is made up of 12 amino acids. Germline lookup yields CDR1 GTSNPN and CDR2 SVGIG (reference sequence). Trimming removed 3 bases from V and 11 bases from J, with 16 bases in between. Here the CDR3 DNA reads TGTGCCTGGAGGAGGGAGAGGGGGGGGGCTTTCTTT. Amino acid sequence: CAWRRERGGAFF.

This clonotype was seen ten or more times. The chain employs TRBV5-6 and TRBJ2-1, with D unclear. The ends were cut back, 3 bases at V and 12 bases at J, with 13 bases in the middle. The CDR3 runs to 12 residues. The V gene's germline CDR1 is SGHDT and CDR2 YYEEEE. The CDR3, as DNA: TGTGCCAGCAGCTCAGACCGCTTGAGGCAGTTCTTC. It specifies CASSSDRLRQFF.

This clonotype was observed once. Just one base apart from a much larger clone, this may be a read error. The chain carries TRBV20-1 and TRBJ2-1; D is unresolved. The CDR3 runs 14 residues. Germline-derived CDR1 and CDR2 are DFQATT and SNEGSKA (reference sequence). DNA of the CDR3: TGCAGTGCTGTTAGCCAATGGGCCTACAATGAGCTGTTCTTC. Amino acid sequence: CSAVSQWAYNELFF.

This clonotype was detected ten times or more. The rearrangement links TRBV10-3 to TRBJ1-1; 8 bases are a match to TRBD1. The CDR3 loop spans 15 amino acids. The V gene's germline CDR1 is ENHRY and CDR2 SYGVKD. J gave up 0 bases and V 6 bases, and 6 bases lay outside the gene matches. This chain's CDR3 is CAIRAGQVMNTEAFF. In DNA form, the CDR3 reads TGTGCCATCAGGGCGGGACAGGTCATGAACACTGAAGCTTTCTTT.

This chain links TRBV29-1 with TRBJ2-5; D not resolved. Trimming pared 6 bases from V and 5 bases from J, leaving 22 bases between. Germline loops: CDR1 SQVTM, CDR2 ANQGSEA. The CDR3 consists of 15 residues. The chain's CDR3 is CSVASDMGSGETQYF. CDR3 coding DNA: TGCAGCGTCGCATCCGACATGGGGTCCGGGGAGACCCAGTACTTC.

About this clonotype itself: Given a much more abundant clone one base away, this may be a read error. V is TRBV27 and J is TRBJ2-5, with 15 nucleotides matching TRBD2. The germline CDR1 and CDR2 sequences are MNHEY and SMNVEV (reference sequence). The CDR3 has 19 amino acids. Here the CDR3 reads CDSSILRTSGRERGETQYF. Written as DNA, the CDR3 is TGTGACAGCAGTATATTAAGGACTAGCGGGAGGGAACGGGGAGAGACCCAGTACTTC.

This clonotype has ten or more counts. The chain has TRBV12-3 or TRBV12-4 and TRBJ1-1, with 7 bases identical to TRBD1. The CDR3 runs to 14 residues. V was clipped by 5 bases and J by 4 bases; unmatched bases: 7. For the CDR3, the DNA is TGTGCCAGCAGTCCCCGACAGGGAGGCACTGAAGCTTTCTTT. This sequence encodes CASSPRQGGTEAFF.

This clonotype was found a few times. V and J are TRBV5-4 and TRBJ2-7; no definite D call. The CDR3 runs 12 residues. The germline CDR1 and CDR2 sequences are SGHNT and YYREEE (reference sequence). Trimming left V 3 bases short and J 7 bases short, with 11 bases between. CDR3: CASSSVQQEQYF. CDR3 nucleotides: TGTGCCAGCAGCTCAGTCCAGCAAGAGCAGTACTTC.